The next 5 T cell receptor beta chains were all read from a single sample in a study of cytomegalovirus exposure and HLA in healthy donors. Sequenced by immunoSEQ multiplex PCR; TCRdb stores in-frame clones only, minus some. Of 350,000 or so clones detected, roughly 88% appear once; the ten largest clones hold 0.75% to 0.85%. Sequencing input: PBMCs. The receptors here all came from a woman aged 18 to 35 in good health and CMV-seronegative.

The rearrangement links TRBV19 to TRBJ2-1; 9 bases are shared with TRBD1. The CDR3 consists of 14 residues. Germline assignment: CDR1 LNHDA and CDR2 SQIVND (reference sequence). The V gene end was trimmed by 4 bases and the J gene end by 5 bases; junction bases not matched to a gene: 3. CDR3 DNA sequence: TGTGCCAGTAGTAAAGGGACAGGGAACAATGAGCAGTTCTTC. The encoded protein is CASSKGTGNNEQFF.

V gene TRBV9 combines with J gene TRBJ2-3; D ambiguous. The CDR3 contains 15 residues. Germline V gene data show CDR1 as SGDLS and CDR2 as YYNGEE. With 2 bases removed from V and 5 bases from J, the gap between germline ends came to 15 bases. The CDR3 is CASSVPIEPRDTQYF. Written as DNA, the CDR3 is TGTGCCAGCAGCGTTCCGATAGAGCCTAGAGATACGCAGTATTTT.

CDR3 protein: CASSQLNRGDQPQHF. The DNA of the CDR3 is TGCGCCAGCAGCCAACTGAACAGGGGGGACCAGCCCCAGCATTTT. The chain links TRBV4-3 to TRBJ1-5; 8 bases align to TRBD1. J was trimmed by 7 bases and V by 2 bases; bases with no gene match: 7. Germline V gene lookup returns CDR1 LGHNA and CDR2 YSLEER. This CDR3 has 15 amino acids.

This chain joins TRBV10-3 and TRBJ1-3; maybe TRBD1 (6 bases). Germline V gene lookup returns CDR1 ENHRY and CDR2 SYGVKD. Trimming shortened V by 0 bases and J by 0 bases, and 12 bases separated the two germline ends. The CDR3 sequence is 17 residues long. The DNA for the CDR3 is TGTGCCATCAGTGAGTCCCCCGACAGGCTCTCTGGAAACACCATATATTTT. Residues: CAISESPDRLSGNTIYF.

This chain uses TRBV29-1 with TRBJ2-5; 11 nucleotides align to TRBD2. With 7 bases clipped from V and 5 bases from J, the junction kept 12 bases outside the gene matches. CDR1 is SQVTM, CDR2 ANQGSEA, per germline. The CDR3 covers 15 residues. CDR3 nucleotides: TGCAGCGCCCTGACTCATAGCGGGAGGGAGGAGACCCAGTACTTC. Protein: CSALTHSGREETQYF.